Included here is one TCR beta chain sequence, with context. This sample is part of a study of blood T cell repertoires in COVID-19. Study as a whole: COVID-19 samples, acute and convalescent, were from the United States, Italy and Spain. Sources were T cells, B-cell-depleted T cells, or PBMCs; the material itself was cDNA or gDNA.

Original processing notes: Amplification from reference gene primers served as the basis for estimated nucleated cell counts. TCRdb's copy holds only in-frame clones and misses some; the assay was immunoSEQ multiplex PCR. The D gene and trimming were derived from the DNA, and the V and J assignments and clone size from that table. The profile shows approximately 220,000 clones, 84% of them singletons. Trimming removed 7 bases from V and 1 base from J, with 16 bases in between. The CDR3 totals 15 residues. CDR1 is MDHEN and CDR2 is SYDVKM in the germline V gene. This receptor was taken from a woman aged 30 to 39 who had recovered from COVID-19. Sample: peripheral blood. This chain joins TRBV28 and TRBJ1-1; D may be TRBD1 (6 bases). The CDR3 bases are TGTGCCAGCACTTCAGGGGTTGCGGGGAACACTGAAGCTTTCTTT. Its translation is CASTSGVAGNTEAFF.